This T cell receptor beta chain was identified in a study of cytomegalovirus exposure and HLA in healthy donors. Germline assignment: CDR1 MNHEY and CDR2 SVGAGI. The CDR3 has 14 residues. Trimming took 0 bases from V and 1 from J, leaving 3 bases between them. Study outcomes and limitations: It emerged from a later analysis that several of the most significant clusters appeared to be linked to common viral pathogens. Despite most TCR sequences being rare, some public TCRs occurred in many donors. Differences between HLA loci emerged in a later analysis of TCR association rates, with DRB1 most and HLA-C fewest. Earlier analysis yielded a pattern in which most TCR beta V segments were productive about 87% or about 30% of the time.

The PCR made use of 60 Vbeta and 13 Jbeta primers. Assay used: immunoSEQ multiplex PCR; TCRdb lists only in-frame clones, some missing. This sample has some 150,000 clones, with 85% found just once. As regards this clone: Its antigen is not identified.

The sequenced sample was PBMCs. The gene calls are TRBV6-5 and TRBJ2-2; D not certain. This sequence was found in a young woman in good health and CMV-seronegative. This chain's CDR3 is CASSYSGNTGELFF. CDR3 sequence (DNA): TGTGCCAGCAGTTACTCCGGGAACACCGGGGAGCTGTTTTTT.